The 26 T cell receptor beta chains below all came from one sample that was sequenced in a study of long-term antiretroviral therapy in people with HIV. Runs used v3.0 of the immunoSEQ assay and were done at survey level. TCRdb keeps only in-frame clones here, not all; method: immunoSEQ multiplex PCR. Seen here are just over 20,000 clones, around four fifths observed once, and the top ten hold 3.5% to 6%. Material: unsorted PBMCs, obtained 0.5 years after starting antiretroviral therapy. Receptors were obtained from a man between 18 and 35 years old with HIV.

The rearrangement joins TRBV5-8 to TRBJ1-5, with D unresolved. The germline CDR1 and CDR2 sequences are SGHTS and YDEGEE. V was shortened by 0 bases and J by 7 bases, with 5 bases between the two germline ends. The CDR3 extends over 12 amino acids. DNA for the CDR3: TGTGCCAGCAGCTTGGCCCGACAGCCCCAGCATTTT. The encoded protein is CASSLARQPQHF.

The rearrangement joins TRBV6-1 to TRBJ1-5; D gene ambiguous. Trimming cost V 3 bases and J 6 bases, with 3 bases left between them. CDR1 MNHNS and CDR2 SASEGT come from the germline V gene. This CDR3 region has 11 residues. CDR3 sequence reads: CASSESQPQHF. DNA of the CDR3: TGTGCCAGCAGTGAGAGTCAGCCCCAGCATTTT.

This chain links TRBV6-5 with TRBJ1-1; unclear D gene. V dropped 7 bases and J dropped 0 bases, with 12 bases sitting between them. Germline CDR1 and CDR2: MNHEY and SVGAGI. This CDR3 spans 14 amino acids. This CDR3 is CASTPGLLNTEAFF. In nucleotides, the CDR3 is TGTGCCAGCACCCCCGGGCTCTTGAACACTGAAGCTTTCTTT.

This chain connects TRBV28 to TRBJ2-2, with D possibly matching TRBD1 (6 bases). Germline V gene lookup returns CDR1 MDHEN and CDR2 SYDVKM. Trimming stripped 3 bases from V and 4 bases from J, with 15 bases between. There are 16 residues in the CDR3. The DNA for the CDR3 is TGTGCCAGCAGTTTTCGGTCCCAGGGGCCCACCGGGGAGCTGTTTTTT. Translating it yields CASSFRSQGPTGELFF.

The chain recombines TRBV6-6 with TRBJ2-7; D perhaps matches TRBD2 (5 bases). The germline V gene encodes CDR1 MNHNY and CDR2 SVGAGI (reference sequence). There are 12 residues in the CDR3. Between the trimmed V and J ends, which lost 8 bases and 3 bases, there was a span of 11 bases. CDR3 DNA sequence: TGTGCCAGCCGGGAAGGAGTCTACGAGCAGTACTTC. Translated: CASREGVYEQYF.

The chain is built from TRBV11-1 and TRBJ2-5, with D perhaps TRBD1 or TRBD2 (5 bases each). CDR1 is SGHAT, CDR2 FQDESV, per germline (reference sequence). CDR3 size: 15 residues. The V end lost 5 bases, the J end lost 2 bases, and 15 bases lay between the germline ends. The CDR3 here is CASSPGPAKQETQYF. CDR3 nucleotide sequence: TGTGCCAGCAGCCCGGGACCCGCGAAACAAGAGACCCAGTACTTC.

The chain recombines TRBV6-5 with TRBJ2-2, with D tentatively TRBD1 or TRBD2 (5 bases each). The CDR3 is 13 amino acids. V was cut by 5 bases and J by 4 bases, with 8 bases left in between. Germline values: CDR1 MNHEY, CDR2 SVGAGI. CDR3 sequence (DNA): TGTGCCAGCAGTAGGGGACCCACCGGGGAGCTGTTTTTT. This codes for CASSRGPTGELFF.

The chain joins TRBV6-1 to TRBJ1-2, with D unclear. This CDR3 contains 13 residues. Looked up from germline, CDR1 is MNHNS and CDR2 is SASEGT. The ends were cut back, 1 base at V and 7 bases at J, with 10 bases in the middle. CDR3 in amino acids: CASSEVVGSGYTF. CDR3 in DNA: TGTGCCAGCAGTGAAGTAGTTGGGTCTGGCTACACCTTC.

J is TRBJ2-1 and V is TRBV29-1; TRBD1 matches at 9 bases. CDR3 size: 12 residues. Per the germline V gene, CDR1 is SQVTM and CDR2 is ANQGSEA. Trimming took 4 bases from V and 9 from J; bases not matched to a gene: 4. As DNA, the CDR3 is TGCAGCGTTGTACAGGGGGCTGGTGAGCAGTTCTTC. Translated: CSVVQGAGEQFF.

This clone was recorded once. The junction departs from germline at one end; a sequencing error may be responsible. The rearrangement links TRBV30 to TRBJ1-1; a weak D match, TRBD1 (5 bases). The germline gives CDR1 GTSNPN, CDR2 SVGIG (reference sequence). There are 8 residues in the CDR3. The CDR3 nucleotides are TGTGCCGCACGGGGACCGGTCTTT. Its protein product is CAARGPVF.

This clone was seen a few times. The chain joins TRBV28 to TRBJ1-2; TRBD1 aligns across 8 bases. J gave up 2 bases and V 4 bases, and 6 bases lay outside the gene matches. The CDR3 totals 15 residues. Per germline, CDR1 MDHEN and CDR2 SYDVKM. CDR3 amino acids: CASSSPRDRNYGYTF. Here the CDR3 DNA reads TGTGCCAGCAGTTCACCCCGGGACAGGAACTATGGCTACACCTTC.

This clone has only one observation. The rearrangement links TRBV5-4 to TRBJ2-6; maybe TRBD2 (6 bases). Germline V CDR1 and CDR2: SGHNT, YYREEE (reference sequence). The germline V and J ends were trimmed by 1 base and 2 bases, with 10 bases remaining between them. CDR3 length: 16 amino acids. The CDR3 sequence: CASSLWRGTGANVLTF. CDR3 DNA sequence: TGTGCCAGCAGCTTGTGGCGGGGTACTGGGGCCAACGTCCTGACTTTC.

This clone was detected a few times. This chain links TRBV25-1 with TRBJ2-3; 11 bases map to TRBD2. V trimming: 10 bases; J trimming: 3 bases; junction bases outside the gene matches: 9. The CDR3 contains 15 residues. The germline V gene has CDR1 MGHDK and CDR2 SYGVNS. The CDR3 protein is CAILPTSGRTDTQYF. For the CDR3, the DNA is TGTGCCATCCTGCCCACTAGCGGGAGAACAGATACGCAGTATTTT.

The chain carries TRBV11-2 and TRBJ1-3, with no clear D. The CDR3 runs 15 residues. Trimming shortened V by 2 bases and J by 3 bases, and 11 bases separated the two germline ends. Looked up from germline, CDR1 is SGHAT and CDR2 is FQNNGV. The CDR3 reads CASSLNSVRGNTIYF. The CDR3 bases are TGTGCCAGCAGCTTAAACAGTGTCCGTGGAAACACCATATATTTT.

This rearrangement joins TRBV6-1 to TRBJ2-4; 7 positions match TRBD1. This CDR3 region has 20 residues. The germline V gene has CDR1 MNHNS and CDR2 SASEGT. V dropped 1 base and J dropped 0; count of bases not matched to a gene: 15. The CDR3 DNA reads TGTGCCAGCAGTGAAGAGGGACAGACAAATATTAAGCTAGCCAAAAACATTCAGTACTTC. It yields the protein CASSEEGQTNIKLAKNIQYF.

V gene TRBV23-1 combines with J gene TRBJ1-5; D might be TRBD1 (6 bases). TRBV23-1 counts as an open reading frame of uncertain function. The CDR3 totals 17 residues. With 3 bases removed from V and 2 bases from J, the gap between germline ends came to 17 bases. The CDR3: CASSHSKGGACNQPQHF. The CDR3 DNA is TGCGCCAGCAGTCATAGTAAGGGGGGCGCGTGCAATCAGCCCCAGCATTTT.

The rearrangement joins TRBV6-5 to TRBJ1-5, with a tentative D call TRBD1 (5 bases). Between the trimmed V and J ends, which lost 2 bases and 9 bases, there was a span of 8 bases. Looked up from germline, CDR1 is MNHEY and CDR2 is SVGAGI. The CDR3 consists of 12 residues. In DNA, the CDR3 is TGTGCCAGCAGTTACACGGGGGGGCCCCAGCATTTT. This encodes CASSYTGGPQHF.

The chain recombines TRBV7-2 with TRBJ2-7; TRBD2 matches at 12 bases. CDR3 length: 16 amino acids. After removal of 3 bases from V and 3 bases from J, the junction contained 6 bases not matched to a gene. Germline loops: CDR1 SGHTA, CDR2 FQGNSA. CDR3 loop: CASSLTGLAGNYEQYF. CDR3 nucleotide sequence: TGTGCCAGCAGCTTGACAGGACTAGCGGGGAACTACGAGCAGTACTTC.

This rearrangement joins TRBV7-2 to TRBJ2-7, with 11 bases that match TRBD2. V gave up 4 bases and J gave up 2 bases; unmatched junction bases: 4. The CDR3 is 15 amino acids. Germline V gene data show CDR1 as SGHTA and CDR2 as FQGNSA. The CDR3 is CASSYSGRGPYEQYF. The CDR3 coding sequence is TGTGCCAGCAGCTATAGCGGGAGGGGCCCCTACGAGCAGTACTTC.

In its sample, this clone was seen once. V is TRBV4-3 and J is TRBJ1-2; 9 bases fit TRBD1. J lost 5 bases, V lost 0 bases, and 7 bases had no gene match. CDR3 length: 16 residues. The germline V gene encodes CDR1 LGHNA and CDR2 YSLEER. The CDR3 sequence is CASSQDLGGQGYGYTF. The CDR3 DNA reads TGCGCCAGCAGCCAAGATCTTGGTGGACAGGGGTATGGCTACACCTTC.

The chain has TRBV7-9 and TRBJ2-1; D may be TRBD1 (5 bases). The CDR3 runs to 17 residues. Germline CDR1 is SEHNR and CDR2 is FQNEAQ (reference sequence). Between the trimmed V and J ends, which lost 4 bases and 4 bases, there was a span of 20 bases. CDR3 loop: CASSSLDPLDSYNEQFF. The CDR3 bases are TGTGCCAGCAGCTCCCTCGACCCTCTAGACAGTTACAATGAGCAGTTCTTC.

CDR3 residues: CASSPSRSSYEQYF. As DNA, the CDR3 is TGCGCCAGCAGCCCCAGCCGGAGCTCCTACGAGCAGTACTTC. This chain links TRBV5-1 with TRBJ2-7; no clear D gene. V lost 4 bases to trimming and J lost 0 bases, with 11 bases between them. There are 14 residues in the CDR3. Germline V gene lookup returns CDR1 SGHRS and CDR2 YFSETQ. The full variable domain, in which reference TRBV5-1 and TRBJ2-7 provide the parts outside the CDR3, is KAGVTQTPRYLIKTRGQQVTLSCSPISGHRSVSWYQQTPGQGLQFLFEYFSETQRNKGNFPGRFSGRQFSNSRSEMNVSTLELGDSALYLCASSPSRSSYEQYFGPGTRLTVT.

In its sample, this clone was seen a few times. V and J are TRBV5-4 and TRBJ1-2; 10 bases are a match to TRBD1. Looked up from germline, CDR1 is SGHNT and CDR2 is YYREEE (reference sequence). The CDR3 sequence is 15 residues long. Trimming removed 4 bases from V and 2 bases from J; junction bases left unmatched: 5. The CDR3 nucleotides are TGTGCCAGCAGCACCGGACAGGGGGGGAACTATGGCTACACCTTC. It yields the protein CASSTGQGGNYGYTF.

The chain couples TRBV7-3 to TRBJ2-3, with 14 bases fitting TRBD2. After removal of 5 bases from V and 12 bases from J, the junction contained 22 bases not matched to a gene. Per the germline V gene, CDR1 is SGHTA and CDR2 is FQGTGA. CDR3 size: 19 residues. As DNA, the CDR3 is TGTGCCAGCAGCCTAGCCTCCCCGGGACTAGCGGGGGAGACGAGCACCCAGTATTTT. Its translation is CASSLASPGLAGETSTQYF.

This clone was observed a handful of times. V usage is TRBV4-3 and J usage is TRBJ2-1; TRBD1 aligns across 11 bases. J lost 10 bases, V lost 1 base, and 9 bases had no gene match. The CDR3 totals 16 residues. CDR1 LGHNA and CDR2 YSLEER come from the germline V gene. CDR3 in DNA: TGCGCCAGCAGCCAAGTCTATGGGACAGGGGGAGAGGAGCAGTTCTTC. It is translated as CASSQVYGTGGEEQFF.

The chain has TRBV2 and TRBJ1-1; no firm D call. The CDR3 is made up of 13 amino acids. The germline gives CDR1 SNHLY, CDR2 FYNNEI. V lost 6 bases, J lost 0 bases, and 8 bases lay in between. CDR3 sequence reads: CASSGDMNTEAFF. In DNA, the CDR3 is TGTGCCAGCAGCGGGGATATGAACACTGAAGCTTTCTTT.